These T cell receptor beta chains were read from a single sample in a study of T cell responses to AZD1222 COVID-19 vaccine. Only in-frame clones appear in the TCRdb table, and some are missing; sequencing was by immunoSEQ multiplex PCR. This sample has more than 110,000 clones, with 93% found just once. The source was peripheral blood, collected on day 0 of AZD1222 vaccination. The source is an adult in good health. Each CDR3 is given with its conserved first and last residue. A D gene is named only where the DNA matches it firmly. Clone size, where shown, is once, few, many, or a class for clones that have expanded.

CDR3 protein	CDR3 DNA	J gene	clone size	V gene	D gene
CASSKGLAGGPSTGELFF	TGTGCCAGCAGCAAAGGTCTAGCGGGAGGGCCGTCCACCGGGGAGCTGTTTTTT	TRBJ2-2	-	TRBV21-1	-
CASSPTYNSPLHF	TGTGCCAGCAGTCCAACTTATAATTCACCCCTCCACTTT	TRBJ1-6	-	TRBV28	-
CASSQGPRLLYGYTF	TGTGCCAGCAGCCAAGGTCCCAGGCTCCTCTATGGCTACACCTTC	TRBJ1-2	-	TRBV3-1/TRBV3-2	-
CASSQDGTMNTEAFF	TGTGCCAGCAGCCAAGATGGGACTATGAACACTGAAGCTTTCTTT	TRBJ1-1	few	TRBV3-1/TRBV3-2	-
CASRTDRENTEAFF	TGTGCCAGCAGGACAGACAGGGAGAACACTGAAGCTTTCTTT	TRBJ1-1	-	TRBV28	TRBD1
CASSETWGTGVDTQYF	TGCGCCAGCAGTGAGACTTGGGGGACAGGCGTAGATACGCAGTATTTT	TRBJ2-3	-	TRBV10-1	TRBD1
CASSPGSGTGGRTDTQYF	TGTGCCAGCTCACCGGGATCCGGGACAGGGGGCCGGACAGATACGCAGTATTTT	TRBJ2-3	-	TRBV18	TRBD1
CASSLTGPGQPQHF	TGTGCCAGCAGCTTGACAGGGCCCGGACAGCCCCAGCATTTT	TRBJ1-5	-	TRBV11-2	TRBD1
CASKRTGIYSPLHF	TGTGCCAGCAAAAGGACAGGGATTTATTCACCCCTCCACTTT	TRBJ1-6	-	TRBV27	TRBD1
CASSLLRGLDEKLFF	TGTGCCAGCAGCCTCCTTAGGGGCTTGGATGAAAAACTGTTTTTT	TRBJ1-4	-	TRBV7-9	-
CASTDRAVEKLFF	TGTGCCAGCACGGACAGGGCGGTTGAAAAACTGTTTTTT	TRBJ1-4	-	TRBV28	TRBD1
CASSLAGQGPNTEAFF	TGTGCCAGCAGCTTAGCCGGACAGGGACCGAACACTGAAGCTTTCTTT	TRBJ1-1	-	TRBV7-9	TRBD1
CASSWRTSGSWETQYF	TGCGCCAGCAGCTGGAGGACTAGCGGGTCGTGGGAGACCCAGTACTTC	TRBJ2-5	-	TRBV5-1	TRBD2
CASSAYDFSGANVLTF	TGTGCCAGCAGCGCCTACGACTTCTCTGGGGCCAACGTCCTGACTTTC	TRBJ2-6	once	TRBV7-6	-
CASSPRGTAHTEAFF	TGTGCCAGCAGTCCCCGGGGGACGGCTCACACTGAAGCTTTCTTT	TRBJ1-1	-	TRBV6-6	-
CASRGRANTGELFF	TGTGCCAGCCGGGGCCGAGCGAACACCGGGGAGCTGTTTTTT	TRBJ2-2	-	TRBV28	-
CASSLGGVEANYGYTF	TGCGCCAGCAGCTTGGGAGGGGTTGAAGCTAACTATGGCTACACCTTC	TRBJ1-2	once	TRBV5-1	-
CASSTGQGREKLFF	TGTGCCAGCAGTACGGGACAGGGTAGGGAAAAACTGTTTTTT	TRBJ1-4	-	TRBV28	TRBD1
CASSQGTGGRTEAFF	TGTGCCAGCAGTCAGGGGACAGGGGGCAGGACTGAAGCTTTCTTT	TRBJ1-1	-	TRBV6-4	TRBD1
CASSTGTSGRAINEQFF	TGTGCCAGTAGTACGGGGACTAGCGGGAGGGCCATAAATGAGCAGTTCTTC	TRBJ2-1	-	TRBV19	TRBD2
CAISDPTGEDYGYTF	TGTGCCATCAGTGACCCGACAGGGGAGGACTATGGCTACACCTTC	TRBJ1-2	-	TRBV10-3	TRBD1
CASSTGQGAGTEAFF	TGCGCCAGCAGCACGGGACAGGGGGCGGGCACTGAAGCTTTCTTT	TRBJ1-1	-	TRBV5-1	TRBD1
CASSFSLDEAFF	TGTGCCAGCAGCTTCAGTTTAGACGAAGCTTTCTTT	TRBJ1-1	-	TRBV5-6	-
CASSQGLAYEQYF	TGTGCCAGCAGCCAGGGACTAGCCTACGAGCAGTACTTC	TRBJ2-7	-	TRBV11-1	TRBD2
CASSMTGWTEAFF	TGTGCCAGCAGCATGACAGGGTGGACTGAAGCTTTCTTT	TRBJ1-1	-	TRBV7-2	TRBD1
CATSRDPGGAGIQYF	TGTGCCACCAGCAGAGATCCAGGGGGCGCAGGCATTCAGTACTTC	TRBJ2-4	-	TRBV15	TRBD1
CASSVTGWETQYF	TGTGCCAGCAGTGTAACAGGGTGGGAGACCCAGTACTTC	TRBJ2-5	-	TRBV2	-
CAISATYATNEKLFF	TGTGCCATCAGTGCTACCTATGCAACTAATGAAAAACTGTTTTTT	TRBJ1-4	-	TRBV10-3	-
CASSLRPGADTGELFF	TGTGCCAGCAGCTTGAGGCCGGGGGCGGACACCGGGGAGCTGTTTTTT	TRBJ2-2	once	TRBV5-4	-
CASSTKGVHSYNSPLHF	TGTGCCAGCAGCACGAAAGGCGTTCACTCCTATAATTCACCCCTCCACTTT	TRBJ1-6	-	TRBV5-6	-
CASSLGFRGGHEQFF	TGTGCCAGCAGCTTAGGTTTCAGGGGCGGCCATGAGCAGTTCTTC	TRBJ2-1	-	TRBV11-2	-
CASSEYGAGGLLYNEQFF	TGTGCCAGCAGTGAATATGGGGCAGGGGGCCTTCTCTACAATGAGCAGTTCTTC	TRBJ2-1	-	TRBV6-1	TRBD1
CASSQDRGADYEQYF	TGCGCCAGCAGCCAAGATCGGGGAGCGGACTACGAGCAGTACTTC	TRBJ2-7	few	TRBV4-1	-
CASSSEGEKLFF	TGTGCCAGCAGCTCGGAAGGAGAAAAACTGTTTTTT	TRBJ1-4	-	TRBV5-4	-
CACADRNTDTQYF	TGTGCCTGCGCCGACAGAAACACAGATACGCAGTATTTT	TRBJ2-3	-	TRBV30	-
CASSRIRGTISYNEQFF	TGTGCCAGCAGCCGCATTAGAGGGACAATTTCCTACAATGAGCAGTTCTTC	TRBJ2-1	-	TRBV11-2	-
CASRDRQGAMNTEAFF	TGTGCCAGCAGGGACAGGCAGGGGGCAATGAACACTGAAGCTTTCTTT	TRBJ1-1	-	TRBV28	TRBD1
CAWSYSVEEDTEAFF	TGTGCCTGGAGTTACTCAGTGGAGGAAGACACTGAAGCTTTCTTT	TRBJ1-1	-	TRBV30	-
CASSPRDGGTSTDTQYF	TGTGCCAGCAGTCCAAGGGACGGAGGAACTAGCACAGATACGCAGTATTTT	TRBJ2-3	-	TRBV27	-
CASSSPGTSYEQYF	TGCGCCAGCAGCTCCCCCGGGACTAGCTACGAGCAGTACTTC	TRBJ2-7	-	TRBV5-1	TRBD2
CASSYSRDTYGYTF	TGTGCCAGCAGTTACTCCCGGGACACCTATGGCTACACCTTC	TRBJ1-2	-	TRBV6-5	-
CASSWDRASNEKLFF	TGTGCCAGCAGTTGGGACAGGGCCTCTAATGAAAAACTGTTTTTT	TRBJ1-4	-	TRBV3-1/TRBV3-2	TRBD1
CATSDMDRDTGELFF	TGTGCCACCAGTGATATGGACAGAGACACCGGGGAGCTGTTTTTT	TRBJ2-2	-	TRBV24-1	-